These 30 T cell receptor beta chains share one sample of origin, sequenced in a study of blood T cell repertoires in COVID-19. Generated by immunoSEQ multiplex PCR, the TCRdb table keeps only in-frame clones and is missing some. The sample lists 300,000 to 500,000 clones; roughly 90% were seen once. Source material: PBMCs or T cells enriched from blood (not recorded which). The receptor source for this set is a woman in her 30s with acute COVID-19.

The rearrangement joins TRBV6-5 to TRBJ1-1, with D possibly matching TRBD1 (5 bases). Germline values: CDR1 MNHEY, CDR2 SVGAGI. Trimming shortened V by 6 bases and J by 2 bases, and 16 bases separated the two germline ends. The CDR3 covers 15 residues. Here the CDR3 reads CASRKVMTENTEAFF. CDR3 in DNA: TGTGCCAGCAGGAAAGTAATGACAGAAAACACTGAAGCTTTCTTT.

This clone has just one count. V and J are TRBV9 and TRBJ2-3, with D uncertain. Germline V gives CDR1 SGDLS, CDR2 YYNGEE. This CDR3 contains 15 residues. Deletions cut 0 bases from V and 3 bases from J, with 11 bases between. The CDR3 sequence: CASSVASRRTDTQYF. The CDR3 nucleotides read TGTGCCAGCAGCGTAGCTTCCCGTCGGACAGATACGCAGTATTTT.

The CDR3: CASKPQRGTGTISGANVLTF. The CDR3 bases are TGCGCCAGCAAACCCCAACGGGGGACAGGGACTATCTCTGGGGCCAACGTCCTGACTTTC. This chain uses TRBV4-3 with TRBJ2-6; 9 bases agree with TRBD1. With V trimmed by 7 bases and J by 0 bases, 16 bases remained unmatched. Germline CDR1 reads LGHNA; CDR2 reads YSLEER. The CDR3 consists of 20 residues.

V gene TRBV12-3 or TRBV12-4 combines with J gene TRBJ2-7, with D tentatively TRBD2 (5 bases). CDR3 length equals 13 residues. V was pared by 4 bases and J by 5 bases, with 12 bases between. The CDR3 DNA sequence: TGTGCCAGCAGTTCAGAGGGTCGACACGAGCAGTACTTC. This encodes CASSSEGRHEQYF.

In this sample, this clone turned up once. V usage is TRBV24-1 and J usage is TRBJ2-7, with TRBD1 identical over 7 bases. The CDR3 covers 14 residues. Looked up from germline, CDR1 is KGHDR and CDR2 is SFDVKD. With 4 bases clipped from V and 2 bases from J, the junction kept 4 bases outside the gene matches. The CDR3 sequence: CATSDGDRPYEQYF. CDR3 nucleotides: TGTGCCACCAGTGACGGGGACAGACCCTACGAGCAGTACTTC.

V is TRBV19 and J is TRBJ2-3; D possibly corresponds to TRBD1 (5 bases). CDR1 and CDR2 from the germline V gene are LNHDA and SQIVND (reference sequence). With 6 bases removed from V and 6 bases from J, the gap between germline ends came to 16 bases. The CDR3 contains 14 residues. The CDR3 loop reads CASSPQSPGDTQYF. In DNA, the CDR3 is TGTGCCAGTAGCCCCCAGAGCCCAGGGGATACGCAGTATTTT.

The chain carries TRBV7-6 and TRBJ2-7, with 9 bases that match TRBD2. The CDR3 totals 16 residues. Germline V gene lookup returns CDR1 SGHVS and CDR2 FNYEAQ. Unmatched junction bases numbered 12, after V lost 4 bases and J lost 5 bases. The CDR3 DNA sequence: TGTGCCAGCAGCTCCTATCACAGCGGGGGGTTCGACGAGCAGTACTTC. Protein sequence: CASSSYHSGGFDEQYF.

The rearrangement joins TRBV19 to TRBJ2-2; 9 nucleotides match TRBD2. J lost 0 bases, V lost 7 bases, and 15 bases had no gene match. Per germline, CDR1 LNHDA and CDR2 SQIVND (reference sequence). The length of the CDR3 is 19 residues. CDR3 DNA: TGTGCCAGTAAGTCACAGCGGGGGGCTCTGTTCGCGAACACCGGGGAGCTGTTTTTT. This gives the protein CASKSQRGALFANTGELFF.

The genes are TRBV27 and TRBJ1-5; 9 bases align to TRBD1. The CDR3 is made up of 14 amino acids. Germline trimming cut 8 bases from V and 4 bases from J; bases unmatched to any gene: 6. CDR1 and CDR2 from the germline V gene are MNHEY and SMNVEV (reference sequence). The CDR3 sequence is CASRRQGGNQPQHF. The CDR3 DNA reads TGTGCCAGCCGCAGACAGGGGGGAAATCAGCCCCAGCATTTT.

This clone was picked up one time. V usage is TRBV12-3 or TRBV12-4 and J usage is TRBJ1-2; D is perhaps TRBD1 (5 bases). The CDR3 has 13 amino acids. Trimming left V 4 bases short and J 4 bases short, with 10 bases between. CDR3 nucleotides: TGTGCCAGCAGTTCTTCAGGGCTCTATGGCTACACCTTC. This codes for CASSSSGLYGYTF.

This rearrangement joins TRBV5-5 to TRBJ2-7; 10 positions agree with TRBD1. Unmatched junction bases numbered 10, after V lost 1 base and J lost 6 bases. Germline V gene sequence: CDR1 SGHKS, CDR2 YYEKEE (reference sequence). The CDR3 runs to 16 residues. The CDR3 DNA reads TGTGCCAGCAGCTTGCGGGACAGGGGAGGATCGGGCGAGCAGTACTTC. Encoded protein: CASSLRDRGGSGEQYF. Full variable domain (remainder filled in from reference TRBV5-5 and TRBJ2-7): DAGVTQSPTHLIKTRGQQVTLRCSPISGHKSVSWYQQVLGQGPQFIFQYYEKEERGRGNFPDRFSARQFPNYSSELNVNALLLGDSALYLCASSLRDRGGSGEQYFGPGTRLTVT.

This clone was found a few times. This CDR3 is also generated by other DNA sequences in the sample. The chain is built from TRBV9 and TRBJ2-7; weak D call: TRBD1 (7 bases). V lost 0 bases and J 4 bases, leaving 11 bases between the germline ends. The CDR3 spans 14 residues. CDR1 is SGDLS, CDR2 YYNGEE, per germline. CDR3 region: CASSVGQGGYEQYF. The CDR3, as DNA: TGTGCCAGCAGCGTAGGACAGGGAGGATACGAGCAGTACTTC.

The gene calls are TRBV6-5 and TRBJ1-4; no definite D call. The germline V and J ends were trimmed by 0 bases and 7 bases, with 3 bases remaining between them. The CDR3 consists of 12 residues. Germline lookup yields CDR1 MNHEY and CDR2 SVGAGI. CDR3 nucleotide sequence: TGTGCCAGCAGTTACTCGAGTGAAAAACTGTTTTTT. Its protein is CASSYSSEKLFF.

V gene TRBV24-1 combines with J gene TRBJ1-2; 7 bases are shared with TRBD1. The CDR3 contains 14 residues. J was trimmed by 3 bases and V by 5 bases; bases with no gene match: 5. Per the germline V gene, CDR1 is KGHDR and CDR2 is SFDVKD. CDR3 region: CATSAVDRDYGYTF. The DNA of the CDR3 is TGTGCCACCAGTGCGGTCGACAGGGACTATGGCTACACCTTC.

The V and J genes are TRBV5-1 and TRBJ2-7; D is undetermined. The CDR3 has 14 residues. CDR1 SGHRS and CDR2 YFSETQ come from the germline V gene. The germline V and J ends were trimmed by 0 bases and 3 bases, with 10 bases remaining between them. CDR3 region: CASSLGGRLYEQYF. In DNA form, the CDR3 reads TGCGCCAGCAGCTTGGGTGGCCGCCTCTACGAGCAGTACTTC. The full variable domain, in which reference TRBV5-1 and TRBJ2-7 provide the parts outside the CDR3, is KAGVTQTPRYLIKTRGQQVTLSCSPISGHRSVSWYQQTPGQGLQFLFEYFSETQRNKGNFPGRFSGRQFSNSRSEMNVSTLELGDSALYLCASSLGGRLYEQYFGPGTRLTVT.

The chain combines TRBV5-1 with TRBJ1-5; 7 bases match TRBD1. Trimming took 3 bases from V and 3 from J; bases not matched to a gene: 3. The CDR3 is 14 amino acids. Germline CDR1 reads SGHRS; CDR2 reads YFSETQ. Here the CDR3 reads CASSSGQNNQPQHF. The CDR3 bases are TGCGCCAGCAGCTCGGGACAGAACAATCAGCCCCAGCATTTT.

This clone was detected only a few times. CDR3 sequence (DNA): TGTGCCAGCAGCTTCAGCAGGGGGCTTCAGGGCTACACCTTC. The encoded protein is CASSFSRGLQGYTF. The genes are TRBV7-9 and TRBJ1-2, with 8 nucleotides matching TRBD1. V was pared by 3 bases and J by 8 bases, with 8 bases of the junction left unmatched. This CDR3 spans 14 amino acids. Germline-derived CDR1 and CDR2 are SEHNR and FQNEAQ (reference sequence).

The chain is built from TRBV4-1 and TRBJ1-2, with a weak D call TRBD1 (5 bases). Germline assignment: CDR1 MGHRA and CDR2 YSYEKL. With 1 base removed from V and 2 bases from J, the gap between germline ends came to 11 bases. CDR3 size: 15 residues. CDR3 bases: TGCGCCAGCAGCCAAGCGGCAGGGCGAAACTATGGCTACACCTTC. Its translation is CASSQAAGRNYGYTF.

V usage is TRBV5-1 and J usage is TRBJ1-1; possible D gene TRBD1, 5 bases. Trimming took off 0 bases at V and 0 bases at J, with 9 bases between the two ends. This CDR3 region has 15 residues. CDR1 and CDR2 (germline): SGHRS, YFSETQ. In nucleotides, the CDR3 is TGCGCCAGCAGCTTGGGGGCGGGGGTGAACACTGAAGCTTTCTTT. Amino acid sequence: CASSLGAGVNTEAFF.

V is TRBV27 and J is TRBJ1-5; D gene ambiguous. From germline, CDR1 is MNHEY and CDR2 SMNVEV (reference sequence). CDR3 length equals 17 residues. Trimming shortened V by 0 bases and J by 0 bases, and 12 bases separated the two germline ends. The DNA for the CDR3 is TGTGCCAGCAGTTTATCCGGTGGGCGCTATAGCAATCAGCCCCAGCATTTT. Its translation: CASSLSGGRYSNQPQHF.

The J gene is TRBJ2-1, the V gene TRBV29-1; D not resolved. The CDR3 has 11 amino acids. Germline-derived CDR1 and CDR2 are SQVTM and ANQGSEA. Trimming took off 3 bases at V and 7 bases at J, with 7 bases between the two ends. The CDR3 reads CSVDSANEQFF. For the CDR3, the DNA is TGCAGCGTTGACTCAGCGAATGAGCAGTTCTTC.

Comment on this clone: Other DNA sequences from this sample encode an identical CDR3 as well. The V gene is TRBV28, the J gene TRBJ1-5; D not certain. The V and J ends lost 4 bases and 5 bases respectively, with 3 bases between them. Germline V gene data show CDR1 as MDHEN and CDR2 as SYDVKM. The CDR3 loop spans 11 amino acids. The CDR3 sequence is CASSSDQPQHF. CDR3 sequence (DNA): TGTGCCAGCAGTTCCGATCAGCCCCAGCATTTT.

This rearrangement joins TRBV29-1 to TRBJ1-1; 7 bases agree with TRBD1. The V gene's germline CDR1 is SQVTM and CDR2 ANQGSEA. The CDR3 spans 13 residues. J was trimmed by 7 bases and V by 6 bases; bases with no gene match: 11. Here the CDR3 DNA reads TGCAGCGTGCTTAGGCAGGGGGTAGGTGAAGCTTTCTTT. As protein: CSVLRQGVGEAFF.

V is TRBV19 and J is TRBJ1-4; possibly TRBD1 for D (5 bases). V lost 7 bases and J 7 bases, leaving 7 bases between the germline ends. Germline-derived CDR1 and CDR2 are LNHDA and SQIVND (reference sequence). The CDR3 loop spans 11 amino acids. The chain's CDR3 is CASNQGEKLFF. CDR3 sequence (DNA): TGTGCCAGTAATCAGGGTGAAAAACTGTTTTTT.

The chain couples TRBV4-3 to TRBJ2-7; 9 bases are shared with TRBD1. The length of the CDR3 is 14 residues. Germline V lookup: CDR1 LGHNA, CDR2 YSLEER. The ends lost 5 bases at V and 2 bases at J; junction bases unmatched: 4. DNA of the CDR3: TGCGCCAGCAGCAGAGGGACAGGGCCCTACGAGCAGTACTTC. As protein: CASSRGTGPYEQYF.

The rearrangement uses TRBV19 and TRBJ1-5; the D is unclear. Germline V lookup: CDR1 LNHDA, CDR2 SQIVND (reference sequence). Trimming removed 7 bases from V and 3 bases from J, with 16 bases in between. This CDR3 has 15 residues. CDR3 sequence reads: CASNPDGPSNQPQHF. Here the CDR3 DNA reads TGTGCCAGTAACCCCGATGGGCCCTCCAATCAGCCCCAGCATTTT.

In this sample, this clone turned up a few times. The chain combines TRBV5-1 with TRBJ2-2; no definite D call. CDR3 length: 13 residues. Germline lookup yields CDR1 SGHRS and CDR2 YFSETQ. With 5 bases removed from V and 6 bases from J, the gap between germline ends came to 11 bases. CDR3 bases: TGCGCCAGCAGAGAAACTGGTCCCGGGGAGCTGTTTTTT. It encodes CASRETGPGELFF.

V and J are TRBV12-5 and TRBJ2-7; 7 nucleotides agree with TRBD2. With V trimmed by 3 bases and J by 2 bases, 22 bases remained unmatched. The CDR3 covers 20 residues. The germline gives CDR1 LGHNT, CDR2 FRNRAP. CDR3 in amino acids: CASGFGFRGESTVSPYEQYF. The CDR3 DNA sequence: TGTGCTAGTGGTTTCGGTTTCCGGGGGGAATCAACAGTAAGCCCCTACGAGCAGTACTTC. The variable domain in full, with the rest retrieved from reference TRBV12-5 and TRBJ2-7, is DARVTQTPRHKVTEMGQEVTMRCQPILGHNTVFWYRQTMMQGLELLAYFRNRAPLDDSGMPKDRFSAEMPDATLATLKIQPSEPRDSAVYFCASGFGFRGESTVSPYEQYFGPGTRLTVT.

The chain is built from TRBV6-1 and TRBJ1-5, with 11 bases fitting TRBD1. The CDR3 runs to 16 residues. V lost 3 bases to trimming and J lost 5 bases; unmatched junction nucleotides: 6. Germline lookup yields CDR1 MNHNS and CDR2 SASEGT. The CDR3 region is CASSDPGQGADQPQHF. The CDR3 DNA reads TGTGCCAGCAGTGATCCCGGACAGGGGGCGGATCAGCCCCAGCATTTT.

The chain couples TRBV6-5 to TRBJ1-2, with D perhaps matching TRBD1 (5 bases). Trimming removed 6 bases at V and 2 bases at J, with 10 bases between. Germline assignment: CDR1 MNHEY and CDR2 SVGAGI. The CDR3 is 13 residues long. The CDR3 sequence is CASSPTANYGYTF. For the CDR3, the DNA is TGTGCCAGCAGCCCGACAGCAAACTATGGCTACACCTTC.